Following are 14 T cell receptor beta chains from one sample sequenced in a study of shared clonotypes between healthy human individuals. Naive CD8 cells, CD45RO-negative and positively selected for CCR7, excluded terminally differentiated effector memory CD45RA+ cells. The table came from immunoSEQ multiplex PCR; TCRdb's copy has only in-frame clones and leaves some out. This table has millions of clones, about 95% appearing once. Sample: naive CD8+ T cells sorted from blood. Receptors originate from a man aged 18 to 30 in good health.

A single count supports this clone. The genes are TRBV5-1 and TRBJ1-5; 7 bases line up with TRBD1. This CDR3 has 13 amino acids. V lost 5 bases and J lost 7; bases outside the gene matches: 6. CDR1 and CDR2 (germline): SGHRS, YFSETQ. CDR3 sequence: CASSTGVGQPQHF. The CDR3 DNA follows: TGCGCCAGCAGTACAGGGGTTGGGCAGCCCCAGCATTTT.

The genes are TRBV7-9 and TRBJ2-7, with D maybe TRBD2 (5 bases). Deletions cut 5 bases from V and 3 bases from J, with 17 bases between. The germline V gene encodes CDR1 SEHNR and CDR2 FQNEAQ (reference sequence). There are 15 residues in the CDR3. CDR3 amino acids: CASSPPSTRGYEQYF. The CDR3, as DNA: TGTGCCAGCAGCCCACCGTCTACCCGGGGCTACGAGCAGTACTTC. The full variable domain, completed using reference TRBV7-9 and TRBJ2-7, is DTGVSQNPRHKITKRGQNVTFRCDPISEHNRLYWYRQTLGQGPEFLTYFQNEAQLEKSRLLSDRFSAERPKGSFSTLEIQRTEQGDSAMYLCASSPPSTRGYEQYFGPGTRLTVT.

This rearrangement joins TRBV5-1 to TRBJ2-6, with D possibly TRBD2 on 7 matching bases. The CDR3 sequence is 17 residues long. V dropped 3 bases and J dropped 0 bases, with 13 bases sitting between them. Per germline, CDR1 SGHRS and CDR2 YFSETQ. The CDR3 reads CASSWGGSLSGANVLTF. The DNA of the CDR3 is TGCGCCAGCAGCTGGGGGGGCAGCCTCTCTGGGGCCAACGTCCTGACTTTC. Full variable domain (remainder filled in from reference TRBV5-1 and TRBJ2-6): KAGVTQTPRYLIKTRGQQVTLSCSPISGHRSVSWYQQTPGQGLQFLFEYFSETQRNKGNFPGRFSGRQFSNSRSEMNVSTLELGDSALYLCASSWGGSLSGANVLTFGAGSRLTVL.

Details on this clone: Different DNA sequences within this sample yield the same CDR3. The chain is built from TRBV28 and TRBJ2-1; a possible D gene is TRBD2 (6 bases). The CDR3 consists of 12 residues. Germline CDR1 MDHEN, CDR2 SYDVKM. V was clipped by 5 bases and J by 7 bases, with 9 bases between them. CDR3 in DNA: TGTGCCAGCAGTCTGCGGGGTAATGAGCAGTTCTTC. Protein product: CASSLRGNEQFF.

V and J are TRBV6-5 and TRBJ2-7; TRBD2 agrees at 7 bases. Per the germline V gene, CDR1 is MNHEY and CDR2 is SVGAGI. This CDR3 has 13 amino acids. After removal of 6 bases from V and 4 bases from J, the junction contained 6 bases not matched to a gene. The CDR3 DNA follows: TGTGCCAGCAGACTAGAGGGAGGGTACGAGCAGTACTTC. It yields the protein CASRLEGGYEQYF.

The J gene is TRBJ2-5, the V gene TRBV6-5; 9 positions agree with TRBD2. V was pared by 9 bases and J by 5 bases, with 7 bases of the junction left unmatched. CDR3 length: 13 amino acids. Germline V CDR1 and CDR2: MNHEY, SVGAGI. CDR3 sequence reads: CASTSGGLETQYF. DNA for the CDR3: TGTGCCAGTACCAGCGGGGGGTTGGAGACCCAGTACTTC.

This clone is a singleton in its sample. CDR3 amino acids: CASSTGAGYQETQYF. For the CDR3, the DNA is TGTGCCAGCAGTACTGGGGCGGGGTACCAAGAGACCCAGTACTTC. The chain is built from TRBV6-5 and TRBJ2-5; TRBD2 is a possible D gene (6 bases). Germline CDR1 and CDR2: MNHEY and SVGAGI. V lost 5 bases, J lost 0 bases, and 13 bases lay in between. This CDR3 contains 15 residues.

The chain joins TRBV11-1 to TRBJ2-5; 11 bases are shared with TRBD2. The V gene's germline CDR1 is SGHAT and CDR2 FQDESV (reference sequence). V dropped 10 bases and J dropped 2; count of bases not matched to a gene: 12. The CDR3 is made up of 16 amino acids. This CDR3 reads CATAVSGGAEQETQYF. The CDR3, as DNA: TGTGCCACCGCTGTTAGCGGGGGGGCTGAGCAAGAGACCCAGTACTTC. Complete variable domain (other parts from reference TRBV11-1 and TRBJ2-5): EAEVAQSPRYKITEKSQAVAFWCDPISGHATLYWYRQILGQGPELLVQFQDESVVDDSQLPKDRFSAERLKGVDSTLKIQPAELGDSAMYLCATAVSGGAEQETQYFGPGTRLLVL.

The CDR3 DNA reads TGCGCCAGCAGCCAAGACCGGGTTTTTGCGGGAGGTAGTACCGGGGAGCTGTTTTTT. Its protein is CASSQDRVFAGGSTGELFF. The V and J genes are TRBV4-3 and TRBJ2-2, with 8 bases identical to TRBD2. Losses at the gene ends were 0 bases for V and 5 bases for J; bases not matched to a gene: 14. Germline CDR1 and CDR2: LGHNA and YSLEER. The CDR3 runs to 19 residues.

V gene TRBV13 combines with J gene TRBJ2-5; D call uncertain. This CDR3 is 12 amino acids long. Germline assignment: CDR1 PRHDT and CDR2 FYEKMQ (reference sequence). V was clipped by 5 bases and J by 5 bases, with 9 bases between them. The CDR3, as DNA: TGTGCCAGCAGCCCCCAAGCGGAGACCCAGTACTTC. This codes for CASSPQAETQYF.

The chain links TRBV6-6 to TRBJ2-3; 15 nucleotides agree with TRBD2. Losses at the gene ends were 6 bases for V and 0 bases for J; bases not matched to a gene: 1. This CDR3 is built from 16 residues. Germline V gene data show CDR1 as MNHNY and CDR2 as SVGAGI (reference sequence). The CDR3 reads CASSGTSGGSTDTQYF. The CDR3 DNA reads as TGTGCCAGCAGCGGGACTAGCGGGGGGAGCACAGATACGCAGTATTTT.

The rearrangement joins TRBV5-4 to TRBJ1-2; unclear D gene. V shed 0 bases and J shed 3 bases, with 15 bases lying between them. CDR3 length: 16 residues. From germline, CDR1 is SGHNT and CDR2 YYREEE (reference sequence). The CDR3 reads CASSLADTAAYYGYTF. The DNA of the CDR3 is TGTGCCAGCAGCTTGGCCGATACAGCTGCGTACTATGGCTACACCTTC.

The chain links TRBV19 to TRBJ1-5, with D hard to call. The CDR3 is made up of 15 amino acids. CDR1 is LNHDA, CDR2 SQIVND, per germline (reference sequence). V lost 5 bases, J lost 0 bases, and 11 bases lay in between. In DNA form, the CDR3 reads TGTGCCAGTAGTCCCGTAACGAATAGCAATCAGCCCCAGCATTTT. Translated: CASSPVTNSNQPQHF.

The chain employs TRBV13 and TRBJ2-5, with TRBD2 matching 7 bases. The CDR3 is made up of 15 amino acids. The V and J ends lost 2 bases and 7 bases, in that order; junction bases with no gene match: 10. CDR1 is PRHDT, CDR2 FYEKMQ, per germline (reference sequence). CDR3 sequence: CASSLTGGLEGTQYF. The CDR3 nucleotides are TGTGCCAGCAGCTTAACGGGAGGCCTCGAGGGGACCCAGTACTTC.